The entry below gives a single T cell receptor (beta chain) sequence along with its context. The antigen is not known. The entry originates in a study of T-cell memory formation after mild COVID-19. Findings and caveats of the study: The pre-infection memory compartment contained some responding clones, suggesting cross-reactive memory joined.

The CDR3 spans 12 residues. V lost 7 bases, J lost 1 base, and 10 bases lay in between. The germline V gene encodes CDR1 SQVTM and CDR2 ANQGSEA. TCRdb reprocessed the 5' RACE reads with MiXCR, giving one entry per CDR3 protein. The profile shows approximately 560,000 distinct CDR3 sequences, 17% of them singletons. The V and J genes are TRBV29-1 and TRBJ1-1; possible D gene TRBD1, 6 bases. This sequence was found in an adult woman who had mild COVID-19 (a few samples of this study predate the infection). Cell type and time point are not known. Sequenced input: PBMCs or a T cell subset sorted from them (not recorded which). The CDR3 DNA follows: TGCAGCGGTGGACAGCAGAACACTGAAGCTTTCTTT. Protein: CSGGQQNTEAFF. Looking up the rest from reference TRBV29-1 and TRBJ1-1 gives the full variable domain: SAVISQKPSRDICQRGTSLTIQCQVDSQVTMMFWYRQQPGQSLTLIATANQGSEATYESGFVIDKFPISRPNLTFSTLTVSNMSPEDSSIYLCSGGQQNTEAFFGQGTRLTVV.